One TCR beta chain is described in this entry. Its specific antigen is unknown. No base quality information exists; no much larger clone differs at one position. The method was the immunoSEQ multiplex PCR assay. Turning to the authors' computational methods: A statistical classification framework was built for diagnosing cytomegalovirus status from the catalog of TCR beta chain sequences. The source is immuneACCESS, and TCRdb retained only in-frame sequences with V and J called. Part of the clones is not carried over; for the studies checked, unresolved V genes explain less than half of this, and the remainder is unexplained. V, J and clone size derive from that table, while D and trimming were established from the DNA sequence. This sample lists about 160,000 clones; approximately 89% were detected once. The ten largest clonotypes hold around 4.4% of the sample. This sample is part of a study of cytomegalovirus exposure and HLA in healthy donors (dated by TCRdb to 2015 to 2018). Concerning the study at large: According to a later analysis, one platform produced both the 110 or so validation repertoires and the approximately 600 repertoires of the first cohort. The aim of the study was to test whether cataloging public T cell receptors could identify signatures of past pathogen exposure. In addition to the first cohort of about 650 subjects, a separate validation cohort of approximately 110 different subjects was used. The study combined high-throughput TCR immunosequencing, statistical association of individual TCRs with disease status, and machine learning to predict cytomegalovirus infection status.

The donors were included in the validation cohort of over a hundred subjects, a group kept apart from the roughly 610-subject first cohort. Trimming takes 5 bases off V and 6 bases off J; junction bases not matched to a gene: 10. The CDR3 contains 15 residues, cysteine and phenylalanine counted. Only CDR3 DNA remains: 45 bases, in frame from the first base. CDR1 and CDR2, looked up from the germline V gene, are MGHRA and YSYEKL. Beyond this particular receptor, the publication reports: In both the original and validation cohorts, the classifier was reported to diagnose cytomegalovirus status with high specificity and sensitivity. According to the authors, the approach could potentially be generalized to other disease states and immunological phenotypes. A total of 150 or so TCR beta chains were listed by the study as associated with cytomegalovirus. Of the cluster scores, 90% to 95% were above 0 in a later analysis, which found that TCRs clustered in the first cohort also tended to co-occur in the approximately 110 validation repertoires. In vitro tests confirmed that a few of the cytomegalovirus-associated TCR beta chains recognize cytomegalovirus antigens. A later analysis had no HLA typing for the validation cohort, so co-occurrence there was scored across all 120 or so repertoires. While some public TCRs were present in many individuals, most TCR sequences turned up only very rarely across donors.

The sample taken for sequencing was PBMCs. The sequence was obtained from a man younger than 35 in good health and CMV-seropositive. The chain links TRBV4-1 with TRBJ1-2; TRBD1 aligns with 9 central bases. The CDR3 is CASSKPGQGFHGYTF. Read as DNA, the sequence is TGCGCCAGCAGCAAGCCGGGACAGGGCTTTCATGGCTACACCTTC.